Below are 6 T cell receptor beta chains sequenced from a single sample in a study of T cell changes during pregnancy in multiple sclerosis. Repertoires were generated with immunoSEQ multiplex PCR, while TCRdb's copy carries only in-frame clones and drops some. The sample lists tens of thousands of clones, over 80% occurring once. The source material was peripheral blood, sampled in the third trimester of pregnancy. These receptors all stem from a female donor in good health, enrolled as a control in a pregnancy study.

This chain uses TRBV29-1 with TRBJ2-5; weak D call: TRBD1 (6 bases). Germline V gene sequence: CDR1 SQVTM, CDR2 ANQGSEA. The ends were cut back, 7 bases at V and 0 bases at J, with 9 bases in the middle. This CDR3 region has 12 residues. The CDR3 loop is CSAGQYQETQYF. The CDR3 DNA reads TGCAGCGCCGGACAGTACCAAGAGACCCAGTACTTC.

This chain connects TRBV7-2 to TRBJ2-7; TRBD1 matches at 7 bases. The length of the CDR3 is 16 residues. V lost 6 bases, J lost 0 bases, and 11 bases stayed unmatched. Per germline, CDR1 SGHTA and CDR2 FQGNSA. CDR3 coding DNA: TGTGCCAGCAGACCGGAACCGGGACAGAGCTCCTACGAGCAGTACTTC. This sequence encodes CASRPEPGQSSYEQYF. The full variable domain, with the rest looked up from reference TRBV7-2 and TRBJ2-7, is GAGVSQSPSNKVTEKGKDVELRCDPISGHTALYWYRQSLGQGLEFLIYFQGNSAPDKSGLPSDRFSAERTGGSVSTLTIQRTQQEDSAVYLCASRPEPGQSSYEQYFGPGTRLTVT.

The chain recombines TRBV18 with TRBJ2-7; 9 bases line up with TRBD1. CDR3 length: 14 residues. Losses at the gene ends were 6 bases for V and 4 bases for J; bases not matched to a gene: 7. Germline lookup yields CDR1 KGHSH and CDR2 LQKENI. The CDR3 region is CASSRGTGNYEQYF. In DNA form, the CDR3 reads TGTGCCAGCTCCCGTGGGACAGGGAATTACGAGCAGTACTTC.

V usage is TRBV5-4 and J usage is TRBJ2-7; D is possibly TRBD2 (5 bases). CDR1 and CDR2 from the germline V gene are SGHNT and YYREEE (reference sequence). CDR3 length: 14 residues. V shed 5 bases and J shed 4 bases, with 16 bases lying between them. CDR3 protein: CASSLSTLAYEQYF. In DNA, the CDR3 is TGTGCCAGCAGTTTGTCAACGCTAGCTTACGAGCAGTACTTC.

The rearrangement uses TRBV9 and TRBJ2-7; TRBD2 matches at 8 bases. The V gene end was trimmed by 4 bases and the J gene end by 2 bases; junction bases not matched to a gene: 5. The CDR3 covers 14 residues. Looked up from germline, CDR1 is SGDLS and CDR2 is YYNGEE. The CDR3 region is CASSNGLAPYEQYF. In nucleotides, the CDR3 is TGTGCCAGCAGCAACGGACTAGCCCCCTACGAGCAGTACTTC.

The chain is built from TRBV19 and TRBJ1-5; 7 bases line up with TRBD1. The CDR3 has 16 residues. Germline V gene data show CDR1 as LNHDA and CDR2 as SQIVND (reference sequence). Trimming removed 3 bases from V and 3 bases from J; junction bases left unmatched: 8. The CDR3 sequence: CASSIGTAAFNQPQHF. CDR3 in DNA: TGTGCCAGTAGTATCGGGACAGCCGCGTTCAATCAGCCCCAGCATTTT.